This section outlines one T cell receptor (beta chain) sequence together with its context. TCRdb's table, derived via immunoSEQ multiplex PCR, lists solely in-frame clones and lacks some. The data hold approximately 200,000 clones, with approximately 86% observed a single time. The sample is drawn from a study of blood T cell repertoires in COVID-19. The sequence was obtained from a young woman who had been exposed to COVID-19. What was sequenced was PBMCs or T cells enriched from blood (not recorded which).

The CDR3 protein is CAARQGSTGELFF. The CDR3 coding sequence is TGTGCCGCTCGACAGGGGAGCACCGGGGAGCTGTTTTTT. The chain uses TRBV19 and TRBJ2-2, with TRBD1 matching over 8 bases. Looked up from germline, CDR1 is LNHDA and CDR2 is SQIVND (reference sequence). The CDR3 length is 13 residues. Trimming cost V 11 bases and J 4 bases; bases outside gene matches: 6.